This paragraph reports one T cell receptor beta chain. Its antigen is undetermined. This sample is drawn from a study of cytomegalovirus exposure and HLA in healthy donors. V lost 0 bases, J lost 2 bases, and 14 bases lay in between. Germline loops: CDR1 MGHRA, CDR2 YSYEKL. This CDR3 has 16 amino acids. PCR was performed using 60 Vbeta and 13 Jbeta primers. Profiling relied on immunoSEQ multiplex PCR, and the TCRdb table lists in-frame clones only, not all of them. The table records some 110,000 clones, approximately 78% of them present only once. Study-wide results and limits: Versus the roughly 640-donor mean, an Asian-associated ancestry cluster reportedly showed fewer N-insertions in a later analysis.

The sample consisted of PBMCs. This TCR was recovered from a middle-aged woman in good health and CMV-seronegative. This rearrangement joins TRBV4-1 to TRBJ2-7, with D tentatively TRBD2 (7 bases). The CDR3 here is CASSQERGGPPYEQYF. The DNA of the CDR3 is TGCGCCAGCAGCCAAGAGAGGGGGGGGCCCCCCTACGAGCAGTACTTC.